Each of the 17 T cell receptor beta chains below was sequenced from the same sample in a study of beta chain features in type 1 diabetes. Of the isolated RNA, all was reverse transcribed, and so the sequenced material was expressed TCRB transcripts. The method was immunoSEQ multiplex PCR; TCRdb's version includes in-frame clones alone and lacks a portion of them. Of 130,000 to 150,000 clones listed, 6.9% are singletons. The sample consisted of central memory CD4+ T cells from blood. These TCRs come from a woman in her thirties in good health.

The CDR3 DNA reads TGTGCCAGCAGGAGGAGACTTTCCGATGAAAAACTGTTTTTT. Protein: CASRRRLSDEKLFF. The chain joins TRBV6-5 to TRBJ1-4; D ambiguous. Germline CDR1 is MNHEY and CDR2 is SVGAGI. The CDR3 has 14 residues. V was pared by 6 bases and J by 6 bases, with 14 bases between.

The chain combines TRBV11-2 with TRBJ1-2; 7 nucleotides align to TRBD1. This CDR3 has 13 residues. The V segment lost 6 bases and the J segment 4 bases; nucleotides outside the gene matches: 5. CDR1 is SGHAT and CDR2 is FQNNGV in the germline V gene. CDR3 in DNA: TGTGCCAGCAGTCCACAGGGGAGCTATGGCTACACCTTC. Its translation: CASSPQGSYGYTF.

The chain carries TRBV7-2 and TRBJ2-2; 8 bases match TRBD2. The CDR3 covers 16 residues. The V gene's germline CDR1 is SGHTA and CDR2 FQGNSA. V dropped 5 bases and J dropped 0; count of bases not matched to a gene: 5. CDR3 sequence: CASSPNSGANTGELFF. The CDR3 DNA follows: TGTGCCAGCAGCCCGAATAGCGGGGCGAACACCGGGGAGCTGTTTTTT. Full variable domain (outside the CDR3, taken from reference TRBV7-2 and TRBJ2-2): GAGVSQSPSNKVTEKGKDVELRCDPISGHTALYWYRQSLGQGLEFLIYFQGNSAPDKSGLPSDRFSAERTGGSVSTLTIQRTQQEDSAVYLCASSPNSGANTGELFFGEGSRLTVL.

The chain joins TRBV7-9 to TRBJ2-2, with D possibly TRBD2 on 5 matching bases. The CDR3 has 14 residues. Germline-derived CDR1 and CDR2 are SEHNR and FQNEAQ (reference sequence). V was cut by 0 bases and J by 5 bases, with 7 bases left in between. The CDR3 DNA reads as TGTGCCAGCAGCTTAGCGCGGGTTACCGGGGAGCTGTTTTTT. Its translation is CASSLARVTGELFF.

This clone was counted ten times or more. The rearrangement joins TRBV14 to TRBJ2-3; tentatively, D is TRBD2 (6 bases). Trimming pared 2 bases from V and 2 bases from J, leaving 11 bases between. The CDR3 length is 15 residues. CDR1 SGHDN and CDR2 FVKESK come from the germline V gene. CDR3 DNA: TGTGCCAGCAGCCAATTGGACTACTTCACAGATACGCAGTATTTT. This encodes CASSQLDYFTDTQYF.

This clone came up a few times. The rearrangement links TRBV19 to TRBJ2-7; 13 nucleotides match TRBD2. The J segment lost 5 bases and the V segment lost 4 bases, leaving 5 bases of the junction unmatched. The CDR3 consists of 15 residues. The germline gives CDR1 LNHDA, CDR2 SQIVND (reference sequence). The CDR3 is CASSTGTSGIHEQYF. The CDR3 DNA follows: TGTGCCAGTAGTACCGGGACTAGCGGGATCCACGAGCAGTACTTC.

This clone was seen ten or more times. The V gene is TRBV10-2, the J gene TRBJ2-1, with D unclear. CDR3 length: 11 amino acids. The germline V gene encodes CDR1 WSHSY and CDR2 SAAADI. V lost 7 bases, J lost 9 bases, and 10 bases lay in between. CDR3 bases: TGCGCCAGCAACCGAGCCGGTGAGCAGTTCTTC. As protein: CASNRAGEQFF.

This clone has just a few counts. The chain employs TRBV7-2 and TRBJ2-1; no clear D gene. V was cut by 0 bases and J by 0 bases, with 12 bases left in between. The CDR3 totals 17 residues. CDR1 and CDR2 from the germline V gene are SGHTA and FQGNSA. CDR3 nucleotide sequence: TGTGCCAGCAGCTTAGCGGTCGACTCGAGCTCCTACAATGAGCAGTTCTTC. Encoded protein: CASSLAVDSSSYNEQFF.

This clone was seen a few times. DNA of the CDR3: TGTGCCAGCAGCGTGGGACTTTCTGGTGATACGCAGTATTTT. It is translated as CASSVGLSGDTQYF. This chain joins TRBV5-6 and TRBJ2-3; maybe TRBD2 (6 bases). V lost 4 bases and J lost 6, with 15 bases in between. The CDR3 has 14 amino acids. CDR1 SGHDT and CDR2 YYEEEE come from the germline V gene.

This clone showed up just a few times. The V call is TRBV7-2, the J call TRBJ1-1; the match to TRBD1 covers 7 bases. The CDR3 runs 15 residues. From germline, CDR1 is SGHTA and CDR2 FQGNSA. V shed 2 bases and J 0 bases; nucleotides not matched to a gene: 3. The CDR3 reads CASSLSGGMNTEAFF. The DNA for the CDR3 is TGTGCCAGCAGCTTATCAGGGGGGATGAACACTGAAGCTTTCTTT.

The chain employs TRBV6-5 and TRBJ2-2; D may be TRBD1 (5 bases). This CDR3 spans 14 amino acids. Germline V gene lookup returns CDR1 MNHEY and CDR2 SVGAGI. With 6 bases removed from V and 1 base from J, the gap between germline ends came to 9 bases. The CDR3, as DNA: TGTGCCAGCAGCCGTGGACAGAACACCGGGGAGCTGTTTTTT. This translates into CASSRGQNTGELFF.

The V and J genes are TRBV27 and TRBJ1-1, with D tentatively TRBD1 (6 bases). Germline V gene data show CDR1 as MNHEY and CDR2 as SMNVEV (reference sequence). Trimming left V 2 bases short and J 0 bases short, with 10 bases between. The CDR3 is 15 residues long. CDR3 coding DNA: TGTGCCAGCAGTTTACAGGGGCTGATGAACACTGAAGCTTTCTTT. Its translation: CASSLQGLMNTEAFF.

V gene TRBV11-2 combines with J gene TRBJ2-7; the D is unclear. The CDR3 sequence is 11 residues long. Trimming cost V 8 bases and J 4 bases, with 9 bases left between them. The V gene's germline CDR1 is SGHAT and CDR2 FQNNGV. CDR3 sequence reads: CASSPQYEQYF. The CDR3 coding sequence is TGTGCCAGCTCTCCCCAGTACGAGCAGTACTTC.

This sequence joins TRBV6-6 and TRBJ1-3, with 7 bases fitting TRBD1. The CDR3 runs to 13 residues. Germline assignment: CDR1 MNHNY and CDR2 SVGAGI (reference sequence). The ends lost 8 bases at V and 2 bases at J; junction bases unmatched: 3. DNA for the CDR3: TGTGCCAGCGAGGACAGGACTGGAAACACCATATATTTT. It yields the protein CASEDRTGNTIYF.

This clone was counted only a few times. The V call is TRBV7-9, the J call TRBJ2-5, with 9 bases identical to TRBD2. CDR1 and CDR2 (germline): SEHNR, FQNEAQ (reference sequence). The CDR3 covers 16 residues. V trimming: 2 bases; J trimming: 5 bases; junction bases outside the gene matches: 9. CDR3: CASSLLLAGAGETQYF. The CDR3 DNA sequence: TGTGCCAGCAGCTTACTTTTAGCGGGAGCGGGGGAGACCCAGTACTTC.

The table lists this clone with a few counts. V and J are TRBV28 and TRBJ2-7, with D possibly TRBD2 on 5 matching bases. The V end was cut by 4 bases, the J end by 2 bases, with 18 bases between. This CDR3 spans 16 amino acids. Germline V CDR1 and CDR2: MDHEN, SYDVKM. This CDR3 is CASSSSLGDPPYEQYF. The DNA of the CDR3 is TGTGCCAGCAGTTCCTCACTAGGAGATCCCCCCTACGAGCAGTACTTC.

The chain carries TRBV9 and TRBJ2-2; 9 nucleotides line up with TRBD1. There are 17 residues in the CDR3. V trimming: 4 bases; J trimming: 5 bases; junction bases outside the gene matches: 12. Germline CDR1 and CDR2: SGDLS and YYNGEE. The CDR3 reads CASSINRDRVGTGELFF. For the CDR3, the DNA is TGTGCCAGCAGCATAAATAGGGACAGGGTGGGGACCGGGGAGCTGTTTTTT.